This TCR beta chain came from a study of technical replicates of blood from a handful of donors. After removal of 3 bases from V and 5 bases from J, the junction contained 4 bases not matched to a gene. This CDR3 comprises 15 residues. Germline CDR1 reads LNHDA; CDR2 reads SQIVND (reference sequence). Profiling relied on immunoSEQ multiplex PCR, and the TCRdb table lists in-frame clones only, not all of them. The sample lists roughly 62,000 clones; around 91% were seen once. The sequence derives from a human donor in good health. Some clones in this sample may be carry-over from other donors' samples. The chain joins TRBV19 to TRBJ1-6; 7 bases agree with TRBD1. The sample comprised PBMCs. The CDR3 region is CASSMGDRHNSPLHF. The CDR3 DNA is TGTGCCAGTAGTATGGGGGACAGACATAATTCACCCCTCCACTTT. Filled out from reference TRBV19 and TRBJ1-6, the complete variable domain reads DGGITQSPKYLFRKEGQNVTLSCEQNLNHDAMYWYRQDPGQGLRLIYYSQIVNDFQKGDIAEGYSVSREKKESFPLTVTSAQKNPTAFYLCASSMGDRHNSPLHFGNGTRLTVT.